This entry lists 22 T cell receptor beta chains sequenced from one sample in a study of PD-1 blockade in classical Hodgkin lymphoma (dated by TCRdb to 2020 to 2022). The time point label corresponds to: cycle 4 day 1 (C4D1), after six to seven weeks of nivolumab. Relapse after autologous stem cell transplantation had occurred in all trial patients, and cohorts A, B and C were distinguished by prior brentuximab vedotin exposure. Receptor libraries were prepared by the immunoSEQ multiplex PCR assay. Held by TCRdb, this immuneACCESS table contains in-frame sequences only and omits some clones. Under half of the omission traces to an unresolved V gene where checked; the cause of the rest is unknown. For this sample the table gives 50,000 or so clones, of which around 89% were detected only once. Jointly, the top ten make up about 15% of the sample. Sequenced material: peripheral blood mononuclear cells (PBMCs), taken before the fourth cycle of nivolumab. The receptors were gathered from a human donor with classical Hodgkin lymphoma.

The CDR3 spells CASSHTGKFTNEKLFF. The CDR3 nucleotides read TGTGCCAGCAGCCACACAGGGAAATTCACTAATGAAAAACTGTTTTTT. The rearrangement uses TRBV5-4 and TRBJ1-4; a weak D match, TRBD1 (6 bases). CDR3 length: 16 residues. Trimming stripped 4 bases from V and 2 bases from J, with 15 bases between. CDR1 is SGHNT and CDR2 is YYREEE in the germline V gene (reference sequence). Complete variable domain (other parts from reference TRBV5-4 and TRBJ1-4): ETGVTQSPTHLIKTRGQQVTLRCSSQSGHNTVSWYQQALGQGPQFIFQYYREEENGRGNFPPRFSGLQFPNYSSELNVNALELDDSALYLCASSHTGKFTNEKLFFGSGTQLSVL.

Points on this clone: An end of the junction does not agree with germline; a read error may underlie this. This chain joins TRBV2 and TRBJ2-4, with D possibly being TRBD2 (7 bases). Germline V CDR1 and CDR2: SNHLY, FYNNEI. The CDR3 loop spans 13 amino acids. The CDR3 sequence: CASSGEGGAVGHF. CDR3 nucleotide sequence: TGTGCCAGCAGCGGGGAGGGGGGGGCGGTGGGGCACTTC.

CDR3 nucleotide sequence: TGCAGCGTTGAAAGAGGACTCCAAGAGACCCAGTACTTC. Its protein is CSVERGLQETQYF. This chain joins TRBV29-1 and TRBJ2-5, with D perhaps matching TRBD2 (5 bases). CDR3 size: 13 residues. Germline-derived CDR1 and CDR2 are SQVTM and ANQGSEA. The V gene lost 2 bases and the J gene lost 1 base, with 8 bases spanning the gap.

V gene TRBV5-1 combines with J gene TRBJ2-5, with D possibly being TRBD1 (5 bases). This CDR3 has 14 residues. Germline values: CDR1 SGHRS, CDR2 YFSETQ. V lost 4 bases to trimming and J lost 6 bases, with 16 bases between them. The CDR3 nucleotides read TGCGCCAGCAGCACAGACTCAGGGTCGAAGACCCAGTACTTC. This encodes CASSTDSGSKTQYF.

In this sample, this clone turned up a few times. The chain has TRBV7-3 and TRBJ2-7; D gene ambiguous. The CDR3 loop spans 14 amino acids. V lost 0 bases and J lost 4, with 10 bases in between. The V gene's germline CDR1 is SGHTA and CDR2 FQGTGA. The CDR3 loop is CASSLTIGPYEQYF. The CDR3 nucleotides read TGTGCCAGCAGCTTAACGATAGGGCCGTACGAGCAGTACTTC.

This clone was counted only a few times. The chain joins TRBV25-1 to TRBJ1-2; no clear D gene. CDR1 and CDR2 (germline): MGHDK, SYGVNS. V was cut by 4 bases and J by 8 bases, with 8 bases left in between. This CDR3 spans 11 amino acids. The CDR3 nucleotides are TGTGCCAGCAGTGGAGGCTCGGGCTACACCTTC. Protein product: CASSGGSGYTF.

This clone is a singleton in its sample. The V call is TRBV10-2, the J call TRBJ2-1, with a tentative D call TRBD2 (7 bases). Germline CDR1 WSHSY, CDR2 SAAADI. The V gene lost 4 bases and the J gene lost 14 bases, with 24 bases spanning the gap. The CDR3 runs to 15 residues. CDR3 in amino acids: CASSGTGGADYGKFF. In nucleotides, the CDR3 is TGCGCCAGCAGTGGGACTGGGGGGGCGGACTACGGGAAGTTCTTC.

The gene calls are TRBV18 and TRBJ1-3; no clear D. The CDR3 spans 16 residues. Trimming cost V 3 bases and J 3 bases, with 15 bases left between them. Germline V gene lookup returns CDR1 KGHSH and CDR2 LQKENI. The CDR3 DNA is TGTGCCAGCTCACCCCCTCAAACAGTGAATGGAAACACCATATATTTT. Protein: CASSPPQTVNGNTIYF.

The chain employs TRBV20-1 and TRBJ2-3; D might be TRBD1 (5 bases). CDR1 is DFQATT and CDR2 is SNEGSKA in the germline V gene (reference sequence). Trimming pared 3 bases from V and 6 bases from J, leaving 7 bases between. The CDR3 has 11 residues. In DNA, the CDR3 is TGCAGTGCTAGGTGGGGCGATACGCAGTATTTT. It is translated as CSARWGDTQYF.

This clone has more than one count but fewer than ten. The chain uses TRBV5-3 and TRBJ1-1; D might be TRBD1 (6 bases). TRBV5-3 is an open reading frame whose function is uncertain. V lost 0 bases and J 6 bases, leaving 18 bases between the germline ends. CDR3 length: 16 residues. CDR3 sequence (DNA): TGTGCCAGAAGCTTGGCCCGGAGGGGGGGTAGGCCTGAAGCTTTCTTT. Translating it yields CARSLARRGGRPEAFF.

The V call is TRBV6-6, the J call TRBJ2-7; 11 positions agree with TRBD2. V shed 6 bases and J 3 bases; nucleotides not matched to a gene: 10. From germline, CDR1 is MNHNY and CDR2 SVGAGI (reference sequence). The CDR3 runs 16 residues. The CDR3 bases are TGTGCCAGCAGAACCGGGCCCGGGACTAGCGGCTACGAGCAGTACTTC. It is translated as CASRTGPGTSGYEQYF.

This chain links TRBV5-1 with TRBJ1-1; no reliable D call. Germline lookup yields CDR1 SGHRS and CDR2 YFSETQ. V was cut by 0 bases and J by 0 bases, with 12 bases left in between. CDR3 length: 16 amino acids. The CDR3 spells CASSLVPTSLNTEAFF. CDR3 sequence (DNA): TGCGCCAGCAGCTTGGTTCCTACAAGTTTGAACACTGAAGCTTTCTTT.

The V gene is TRBV5-1, the J gene TRBJ2-5, with D maybe TRBD1 (6 bases). CDR1 and CDR2 from the germline V gene are SGHRS and YFSETQ. This CDR3 spans 13 amino acids. Between the trimmed V and J ends, which lost 3 bases and 0 bases, there was a span of 6 bases. The CDR3 nucleotides read TGCGCCAGCAGCTGGGACAACCAAGAGACCCAGTACTTC. This gives the protein CASSWDNQETQYF.

The rearrangement links TRBV7-9 to TRBJ1-2; D gene uncertain. The CDR3 loop spans 11 amino acids. Trimming left V 5 bases short and J 8 bases short, with 9 bases between. Germline lookup yields CDR1 SEHNR and CDR2 FQNEAQ (reference sequence). The CDR3 sequence: CASSKGFGYTF. The DNA of the CDR3 is TGTGCCAGCAGCAAGGGCTTCGGCTACACCTTC. Variable domain in full (rest from reference TRBV7-9 and TRBJ1-2): DTGVSQNPRHKITKRGQNVTFRCDPISEHNRLYWYRQTLGQGPEFLTYFQNEAQLEKSRLLSDRFSAERPKGSFSTLEIQRTEQGDSAMYLCASSKGFGYTFGSGTRLTVV.

This sequence joins TRBV14 and TRBJ2-7; D is uncertain. Germline lookup yields CDR1 SGHDN and CDR2 FVKESK. V lost 4 bases, J lost 3 bases, and 4 bases lay in between. The length of the CDR3 is 11 residues. CDR3: CASSRSYEQYF. The CDR3 coding sequence is TGTGCCAGCAGCCGGAGCTACGAGCAGTACTTC.

The genes are TRBV18 and TRBJ2-7, with 9 bases lining up with TRBD1. Germline lookup yields CDR1 KGHSH and CDR2 LQKENI. The CDR3 runs 15 residues. V was pared by 4 bases and J by 4 bases, with 8 bases of the junction left unmatched. The CDR3, as DNA: TGTGCCAGCTCACTGGGACAGGGTTGGTCTTACGAGCAGTACTTC. Its translation is CASSLGQGWSYEQYF.

The chain recombines TRBV12-5 with TRBJ2-7, with D hard to call. Deletions cut 10 bases from V and 3 bases from J, with 10 bases between. Germline lookup yields CDR1 LGHNT and CDR2 FRNRAP. CDR3 size: 11 residues. In DNA, the CDR3 is TGTGCTACGGCGGACGGCTACGAGCAGTACTTC. Its protein product is CATADGYEQYF.

The chain combines TRBV7-9 with TRBJ2-1, with D maybe TRBD2 (5 bases). V was cut by 2 bases and J by 0 bases, with 14 bases left in between. Germline assignment: CDR1 SEHNR and CDR2 FQNEAQ (reference sequence). The CDR3 has 17 amino acids. The CDR3 spells CASSLSPSGGSYNEQFF. The CDR3 region has the DNA TGTGCCAGCAGCTTATCTCCCAGCGGTGGCTCCTACAATGAGCAGTTCTTC.

The chain couples TRBV5-6 to TRBJ1-2; D unresolved. V was shortened by 3 bases and J by 3 bases, with 24 bases between the two germline ends. This CDR3 is built from 18 residues. CDR1 is SGHDT, CDR2 YYEEEE, per germline. CDR3 residues: CASSSSRPPTAWDYGYTF. The CDR3 bases are TGTGCCAGCAGCTCTTCGAGACCCCCAACCGCTTGGGACTATGGCTACACCTTC.

This clone is a singleton in its sample. The rearrangement joins TRBV30 to TRBJ2-3, with TRBD2 identical over 9 bases. Germline V gene data show CDR1 as GTSNPN and CDR2 as SVGIG (reference sequence). After removal of 0 bases from V and 1 base from J, the junction contained 5 bases not matched to a gene. The CDR3 contains 16 residues. CDR3 sequence: CAWSVLAGVGTDTQYF. CDR3 bases: TGTGCCTGGAGTGTACTAGCGGGTGTGGGCACAGATACGCAGTATTTT.

DNA of the CDR3: TGTGCCAGCAGCCAAGATCTGCGACAGGTAAATCCGTTCTTC. Translating gives CASSQDLRQVNPFF. The chain is built from TRBV14 and TRBJ2-1, with D possibly TRBD1 on 6 matching bases. The CDR3 has 14 residues. V dropped 0 bases and J dropped 15 bases, with 18 bases sitting between them. The germline CDR1 and CDR2 sequences are SGHDN and FVKESK.

The genes are TRBV29-1 and TRBJ2-7; D remains unclear. The CDR3 spans 14 residues. Trimming left V 2 bases short and J 0 bases short, with 11 bases between. Germline V CDR1 and CDR2: SQVTM, ANQGSEA. CDR3 residues: CSVEIGAGSYEQYF. CDR3 coding DNA: TGCAGCGTTGAAATTGGCGCAGGCTCCTACGAGCAGTACTTC.